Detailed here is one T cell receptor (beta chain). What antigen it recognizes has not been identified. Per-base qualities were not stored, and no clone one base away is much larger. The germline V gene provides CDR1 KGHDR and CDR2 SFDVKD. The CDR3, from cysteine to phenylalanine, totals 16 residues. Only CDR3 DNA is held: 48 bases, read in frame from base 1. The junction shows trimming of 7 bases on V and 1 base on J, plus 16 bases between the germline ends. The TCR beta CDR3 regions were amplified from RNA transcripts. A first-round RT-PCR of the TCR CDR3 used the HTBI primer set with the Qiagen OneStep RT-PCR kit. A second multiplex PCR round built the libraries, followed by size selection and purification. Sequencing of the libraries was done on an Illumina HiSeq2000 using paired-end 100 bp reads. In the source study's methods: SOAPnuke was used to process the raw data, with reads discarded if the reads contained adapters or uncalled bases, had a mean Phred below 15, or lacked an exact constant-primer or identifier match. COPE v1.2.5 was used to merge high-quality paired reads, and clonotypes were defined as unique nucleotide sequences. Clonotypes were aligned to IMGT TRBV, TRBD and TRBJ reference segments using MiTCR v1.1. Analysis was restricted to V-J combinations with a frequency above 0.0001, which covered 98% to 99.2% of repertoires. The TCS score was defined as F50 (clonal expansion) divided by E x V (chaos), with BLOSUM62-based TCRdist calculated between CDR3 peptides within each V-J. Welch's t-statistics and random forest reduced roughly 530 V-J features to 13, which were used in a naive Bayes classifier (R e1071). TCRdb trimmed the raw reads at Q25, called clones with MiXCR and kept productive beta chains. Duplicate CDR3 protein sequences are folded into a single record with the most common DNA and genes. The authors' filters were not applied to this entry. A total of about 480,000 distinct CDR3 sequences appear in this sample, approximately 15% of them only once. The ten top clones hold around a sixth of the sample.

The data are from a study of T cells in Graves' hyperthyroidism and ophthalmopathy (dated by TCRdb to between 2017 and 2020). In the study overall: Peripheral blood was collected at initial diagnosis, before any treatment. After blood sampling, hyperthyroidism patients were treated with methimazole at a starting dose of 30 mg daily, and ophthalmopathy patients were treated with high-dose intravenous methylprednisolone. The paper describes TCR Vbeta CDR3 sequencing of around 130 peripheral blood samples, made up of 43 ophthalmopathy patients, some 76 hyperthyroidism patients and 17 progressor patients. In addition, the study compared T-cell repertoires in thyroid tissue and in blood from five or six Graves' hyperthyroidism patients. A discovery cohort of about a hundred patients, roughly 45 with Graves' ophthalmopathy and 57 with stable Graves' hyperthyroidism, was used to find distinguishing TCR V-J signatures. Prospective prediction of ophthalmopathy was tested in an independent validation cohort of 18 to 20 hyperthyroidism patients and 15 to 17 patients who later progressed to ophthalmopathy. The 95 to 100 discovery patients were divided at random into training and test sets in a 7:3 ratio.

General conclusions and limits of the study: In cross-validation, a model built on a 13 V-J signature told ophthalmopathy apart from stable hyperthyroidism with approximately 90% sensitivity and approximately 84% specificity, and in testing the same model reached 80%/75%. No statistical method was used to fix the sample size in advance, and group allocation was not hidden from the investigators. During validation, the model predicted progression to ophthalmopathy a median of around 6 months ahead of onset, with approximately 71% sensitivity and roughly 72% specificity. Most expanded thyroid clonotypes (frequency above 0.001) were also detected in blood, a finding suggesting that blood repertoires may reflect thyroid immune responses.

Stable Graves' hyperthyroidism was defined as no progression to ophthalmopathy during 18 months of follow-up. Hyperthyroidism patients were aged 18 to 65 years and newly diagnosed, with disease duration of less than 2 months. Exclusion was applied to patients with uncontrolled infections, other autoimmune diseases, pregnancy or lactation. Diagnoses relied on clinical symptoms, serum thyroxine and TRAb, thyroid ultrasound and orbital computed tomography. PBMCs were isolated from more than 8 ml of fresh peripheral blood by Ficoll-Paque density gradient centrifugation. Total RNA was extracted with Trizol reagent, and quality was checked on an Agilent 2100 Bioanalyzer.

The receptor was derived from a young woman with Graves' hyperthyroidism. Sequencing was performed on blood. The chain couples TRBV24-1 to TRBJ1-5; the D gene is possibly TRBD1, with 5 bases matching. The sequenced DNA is TGTGCCACCAGGGTCCAGGGAGAGGGAAGCAATCAGCCCCAGCATTTT. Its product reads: CATRVQGEGSNQPQHF.